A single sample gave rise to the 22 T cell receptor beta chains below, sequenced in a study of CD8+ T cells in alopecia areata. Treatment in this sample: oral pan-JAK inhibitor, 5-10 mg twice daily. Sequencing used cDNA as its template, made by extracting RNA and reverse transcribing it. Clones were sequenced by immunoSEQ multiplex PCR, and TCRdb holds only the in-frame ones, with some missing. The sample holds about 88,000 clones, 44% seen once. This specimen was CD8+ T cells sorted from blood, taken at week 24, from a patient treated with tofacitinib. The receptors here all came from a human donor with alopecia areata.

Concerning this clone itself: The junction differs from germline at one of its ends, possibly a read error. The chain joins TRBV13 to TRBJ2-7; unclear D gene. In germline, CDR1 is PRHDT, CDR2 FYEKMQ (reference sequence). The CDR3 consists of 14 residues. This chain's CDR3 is CASSLGRGSSEQYF. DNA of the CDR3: TGTGCCAGCAGCTTAGGCCGAGGTTCCTCCGAGCAGTACTTC.

The CDR3 region has the DNA TGTGCCAGCAGTTTTGGACGCGGATGGTCGACCCAGTACTTC. It codes for CASSFGRGWSTQYF. The chain combines TRBV27 with TRBJ2-5; no reliable D call. This CDR3 contains 14 residues. Trimming took off 3 bases at V and 7 bases at J, with 15 bases between the two ends. Germline CDR1 and CDR2: MNHEY and SMNVEV (reference sequence).

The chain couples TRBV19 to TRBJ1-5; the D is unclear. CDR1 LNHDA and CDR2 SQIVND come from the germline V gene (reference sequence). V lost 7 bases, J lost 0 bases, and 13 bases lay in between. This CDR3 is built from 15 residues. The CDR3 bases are TGTGCCAGTACCCCATGGGGATATAGCAATCAGCCCCAGCATTTT. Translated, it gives CASTPWGYSNQPQHF.

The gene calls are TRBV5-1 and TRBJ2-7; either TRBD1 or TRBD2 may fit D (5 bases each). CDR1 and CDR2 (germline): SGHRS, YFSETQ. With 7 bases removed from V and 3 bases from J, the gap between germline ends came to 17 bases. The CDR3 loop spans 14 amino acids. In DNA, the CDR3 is TGCGCCAGCTCCGAGTGGGACGGAGTCTACGAGCAGTACTTC. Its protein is CASSEWDGVYEQYF.

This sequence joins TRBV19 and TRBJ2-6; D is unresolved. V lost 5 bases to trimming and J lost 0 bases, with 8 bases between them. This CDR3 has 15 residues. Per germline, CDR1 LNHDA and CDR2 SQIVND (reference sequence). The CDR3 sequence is CASSYSNSGANVLTF. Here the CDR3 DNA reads TGTGCCAGTAGTTATAGCAACTCTGGGGCCAACGTCCTGACTTTC.

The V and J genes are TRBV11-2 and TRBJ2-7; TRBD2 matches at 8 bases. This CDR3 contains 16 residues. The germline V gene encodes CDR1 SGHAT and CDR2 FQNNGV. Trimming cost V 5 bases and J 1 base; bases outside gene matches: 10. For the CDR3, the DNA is TGTGCCAGCAGCCAAACCTTAGCGGGATGGTCCTACGAGCAGTACTTC. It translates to CASSQTLAGWSYEQYF.

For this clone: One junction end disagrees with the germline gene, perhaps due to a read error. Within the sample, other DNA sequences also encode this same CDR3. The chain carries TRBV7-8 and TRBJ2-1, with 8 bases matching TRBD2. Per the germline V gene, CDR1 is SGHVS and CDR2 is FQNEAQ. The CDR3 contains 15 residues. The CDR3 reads CASSQGLAPYNEQFF. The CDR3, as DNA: TGCGCCAGCAGCCAAGGACTAGCCCCCTACAATGAGCAGTTCTTC.

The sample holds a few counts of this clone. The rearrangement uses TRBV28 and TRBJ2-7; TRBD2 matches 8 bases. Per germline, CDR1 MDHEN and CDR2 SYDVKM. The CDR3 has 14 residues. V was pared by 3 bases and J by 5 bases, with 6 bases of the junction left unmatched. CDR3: CASSFSGTRDEQYF. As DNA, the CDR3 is TGTGCCAGCAGTTTTAGCGGGACTAGGGACGAGCAGTACTTC.

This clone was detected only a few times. CDR3 amino acids: CAWTLGFNTEAFF. In DNA form, the CDR3 reads TGTGCCTGGACCCTGGGATTCAACACTGAAGCTTTCTTT. The chain combines TRBV30 with TRBJ1-1; D call uncertain. The length of the CDR3 is 13 residues. Trimming took off 4 bases at V and 2 bases at J, with 11 bases between the two ends. CDR1 GTSNPN and CDR2 SVGIG come from the germline V gene (reference sequence).

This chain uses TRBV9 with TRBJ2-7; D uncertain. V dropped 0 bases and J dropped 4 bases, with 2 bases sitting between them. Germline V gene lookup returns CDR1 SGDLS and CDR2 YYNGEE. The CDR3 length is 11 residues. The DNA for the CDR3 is TGTGCCAGCAGCGTAGCGTACGAGCAGTACTTC. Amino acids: CASSVAYEQYF. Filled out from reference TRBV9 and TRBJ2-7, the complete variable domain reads DSGVTQTPKHLITATGQRVTLRCSPRSGDLSVYWYQQSLDQGLQFLIQYYNGEERAKGNILERFSAQQFPDLHSELNLSSLELGDSALYFCASSVAYEQYFGPGTRLTVT.

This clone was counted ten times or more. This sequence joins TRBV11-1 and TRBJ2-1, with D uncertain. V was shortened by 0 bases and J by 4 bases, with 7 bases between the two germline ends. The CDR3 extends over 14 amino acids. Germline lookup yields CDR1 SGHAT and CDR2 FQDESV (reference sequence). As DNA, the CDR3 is TGTGCCAGCAGCTTAGCGCCTCAATACAATGAGCAGTTCTTC. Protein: CASSLAPQYNEQFF.

DNA of the CDR3: TGTGCCAGCAGCTTAGGTAGTCAGCCCCAGCATTTT. This sequence encodes CASSLGSQPQHF. The V gene is TRBV13, the J gene TRBJ1-5; no clear D. V was trimmed by 0 bases and J by 6 bases, leaving 3 bases between them. Per the germline V gene, CDR1 is PRHDT and CDR2 is FYEKMQ (reference sequence). The CDR3 is made up of 12 amino acids.

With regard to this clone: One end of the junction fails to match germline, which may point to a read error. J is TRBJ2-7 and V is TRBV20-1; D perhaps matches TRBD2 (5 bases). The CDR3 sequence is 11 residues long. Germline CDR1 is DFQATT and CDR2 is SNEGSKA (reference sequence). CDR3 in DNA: TGCAGTGCTAGAGATGGAGGCTACCCACTCTTC. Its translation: CSARDGGYPLF.

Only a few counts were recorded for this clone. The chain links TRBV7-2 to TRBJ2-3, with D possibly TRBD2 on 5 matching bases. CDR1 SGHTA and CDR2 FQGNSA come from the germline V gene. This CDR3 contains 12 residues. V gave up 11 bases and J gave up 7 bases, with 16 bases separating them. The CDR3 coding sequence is TGTGCCTCCACCTCCGGGGTACATACGCAGTATTTT. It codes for CASTSGVHTQYF.

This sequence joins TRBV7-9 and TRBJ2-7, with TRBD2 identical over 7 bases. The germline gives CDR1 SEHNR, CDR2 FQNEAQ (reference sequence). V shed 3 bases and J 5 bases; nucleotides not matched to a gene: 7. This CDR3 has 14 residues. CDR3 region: CASSFWEGGDEQYF. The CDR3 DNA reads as TGTGCCAGCAGCTTTTGGGAGGGCGGGGACGAGCAGTACTTC.

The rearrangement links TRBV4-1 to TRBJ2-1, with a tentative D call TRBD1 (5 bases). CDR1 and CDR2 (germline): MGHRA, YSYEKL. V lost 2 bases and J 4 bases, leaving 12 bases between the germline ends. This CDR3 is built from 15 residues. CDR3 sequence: CASSQRDAGYNEQFF. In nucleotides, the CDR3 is TGCGCCAGCAGCCAAAGAGACGCAGGGTACAATGAGCAGTTCTTC.

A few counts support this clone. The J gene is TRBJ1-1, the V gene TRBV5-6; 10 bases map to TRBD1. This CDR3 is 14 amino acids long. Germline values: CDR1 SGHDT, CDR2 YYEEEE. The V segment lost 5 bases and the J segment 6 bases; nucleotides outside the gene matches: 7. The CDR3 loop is CASSSDRGDPEAFF. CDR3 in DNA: TGTGCCAGCAGTTCGGACAGGGGGGACCCTGAAGCTTTCTTT. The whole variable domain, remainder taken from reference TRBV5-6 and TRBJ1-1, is DAGVTQSPTHLIKTRGQQVTLRCSPKSGHDTVSWYQQALGQGPQFIFQYYEEEERQRGNFPDRFSGHQFPNYSSELNVNALLLGDSALYLCASSSDRGDPEAFFGQGTRLTVV.

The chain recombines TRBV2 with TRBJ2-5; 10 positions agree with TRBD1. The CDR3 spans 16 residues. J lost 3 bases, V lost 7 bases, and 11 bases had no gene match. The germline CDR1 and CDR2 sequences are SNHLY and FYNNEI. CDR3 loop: CASTRTGGRSEETQYF. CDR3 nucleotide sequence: TGTGCCAGCACCCGGACAGGGGGGCGGTCGGAAGAGACCCAGTACTTC.

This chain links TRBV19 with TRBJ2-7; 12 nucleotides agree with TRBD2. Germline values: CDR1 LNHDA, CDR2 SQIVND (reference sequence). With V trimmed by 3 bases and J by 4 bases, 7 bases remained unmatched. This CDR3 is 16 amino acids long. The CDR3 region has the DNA TGTGCCAGTAGTATTTTCGGACTAGCGGGATTTTACGAGCAGTACTTC. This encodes CASSIFGLAGFYEQYF.

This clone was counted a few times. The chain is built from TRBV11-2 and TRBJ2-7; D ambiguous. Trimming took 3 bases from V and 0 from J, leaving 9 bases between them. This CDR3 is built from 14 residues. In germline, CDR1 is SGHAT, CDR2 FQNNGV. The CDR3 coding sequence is TGTGCCAGCAGCTTGGTGGGAACCTCCTACGAGCAGTACTTC. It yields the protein CASSLVGTSYEQYF.

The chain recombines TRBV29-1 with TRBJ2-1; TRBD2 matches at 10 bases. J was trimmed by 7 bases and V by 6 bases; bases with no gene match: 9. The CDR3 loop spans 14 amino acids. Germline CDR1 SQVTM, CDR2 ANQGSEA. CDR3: CSVRGLASLNEQFF. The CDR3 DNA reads TGCAGCGTCCGGGGACTAGCGAGTTTGAATGAGCAGTTCTTC.

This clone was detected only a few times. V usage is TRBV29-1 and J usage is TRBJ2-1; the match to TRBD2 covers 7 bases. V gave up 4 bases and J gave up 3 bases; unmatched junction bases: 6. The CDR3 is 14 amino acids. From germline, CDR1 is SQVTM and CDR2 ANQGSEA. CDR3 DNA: TGCAGCGTTGGTCCTAGCGGAGACTACAATGAGCAGTTCTTC. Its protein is CSVGPSGDYNEQFF.